Listed below are T cell receptor beta chains from one sample, sequenced in a study of T-cell reconstitution after alpha-beta-depleted transplantation in children. TCRdb recomputed calls from the PCR reads with MiXCR, one row per CDR3 protein. The table lists about 400,000 distinct CDR3 sequences, approximately 20% of them singletons. The sample consisted of PBMCs from the stem cell graft donor, taken from the stem cell graft. All receptors derive from a human donor who donated a stem cell graft to a child with acute myeloid leukemia. Each CDR3 is given with its conserved first and last residue. D genes are given only for firm matches. Part of the rows lack a size; the others show once, few, many or a class for expanded clones.

>NA|few|TRBV5-1|TRBJ1-1|15
CASSLSGGATTEAFF
TGCGCCAGCAGCTTGTCGGGGGGCGCAACCACTGAAGCTTTCTTT
>NA|NA|TRBV18|TRBJ2-3|16
CASSPAPAASTDTQYF
TGTGCCAGCTCACCAGCTCCAGCGGCTAGCACAGATACGCAGTATTTT
>TRBD1|many|TRBV20-1|TRBJ1-5|15
CSATTGQGASQPQHF
TGCAGTGCTACGACTGGACAGGGGGCGAGTCAGCCCCAGCATTTT
>NA|many|TRBV29-1|TRBJ2-3|13
CSVPGPTTDTQYF
TGCAGCGTTCCGGGGCCGACCACAGATACGCAGTATTTT
>TRBD2|few|TRBV20-1|TRBJ2-3|14
CSARLAGVFDTQYF
TGCAGTGCTAGACTAGCGGGAGTATTTGATACGCAGTATTTT
>NA|NA|TRBV7-9|TRBJ1-1|12
CASREGNTEAFF
TGTGCCAGCAGAGAGGGTAACACTGAAGCTTTCTTT
>TRBD2|NA|TRBV5-5|TRBJ2-1|16
CASSPPGLARVNEQFF
TGTGCCAGCAGTCCCCCGGGACTAGCAAGGGTAAATGAGCAGTTCTTC
>TRBD2|few|TRBV10-3|TRBJ2-1|16
CAISESWREGLNEQFF
TGTGCCATCAGTGAGTCATGGCGGGAGGGCCTCAATGAGCAGTTCTTC
>NA|NA|TRBV13|TRBJ2-5|14
CASSSGFRRETQYF
TGTGCCAGCAGCTCGGGATTCCGGAGGGAGACCCAGTACTTC
>TRBD2|many|TRBV28|TRBJ2-7|17
CASRLSSGGGFTYEQYF
TGTGCCAGCAGACTGTCGTCGGGGGGAGGGTTCACCTACGAGCAGTACTTC
>TRBD2|few|TRBV5-1|TRBJ2-3|15
CASSFYQREQDTQYF
TGCGCCAGCAGCTTTTACCAGCGGGAGCAGGATACGCAGTATTTT
>NA|many|TRBV5-1|TRBJ2-1|14
CASKNGPGGNEQFF
TGCGCCAGCAAAAATGGTCCGGGTGGCAATGAGCAGTTCTTC